This paragraph reports one TCR beta chain. This specimen belongs to a study of CD8+ T cells in alopecia areata. Noted treatment: oral pan-JAK inhibitor, 5-10 mg twice daily. Isolated RNA was reverse transcribed into cDNA used as the sequencing template. The method was immunoSEQ multiplex PCR; TCRdb's version includes in-frame clones alone and lacks a portion of them. The sample contains about 150,000 clones, nearly 55% of which appear only once. This sample comprised CD8+ T cells sorted from blood, obtained at week 4, from a patient treated with tofacitinib. This TCR derives from a human donor with alopecia areata.

CDR3 protein: CASSLQIGTEAFF. CDR3 DNA: TGTGCCAGCAGTTTACAAATTGGCACTGAAGCTTTCTTT. The chain carries TRBV27 and TRBJ1-1; D remains unclear. Germline assignment: CDR1 MNHEY and CDR2 SMNVEV (reference sequence). Trimming pared 2 bases from V and 4 bases from J, leaving 8 bases between. The CDR3 runs to 13 residues.